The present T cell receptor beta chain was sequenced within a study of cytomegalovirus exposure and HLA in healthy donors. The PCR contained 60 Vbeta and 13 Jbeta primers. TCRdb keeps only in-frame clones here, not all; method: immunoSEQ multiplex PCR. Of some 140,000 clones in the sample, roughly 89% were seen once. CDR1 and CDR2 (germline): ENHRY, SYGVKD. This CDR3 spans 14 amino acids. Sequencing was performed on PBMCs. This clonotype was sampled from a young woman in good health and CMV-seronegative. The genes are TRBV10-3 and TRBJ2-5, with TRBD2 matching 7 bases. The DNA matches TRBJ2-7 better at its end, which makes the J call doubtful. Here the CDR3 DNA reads TGTGCCATCAGGGCGGGAGTGGAGTCGTACGAGCAGTACTTC. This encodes CAIRAGVESYEQYF.